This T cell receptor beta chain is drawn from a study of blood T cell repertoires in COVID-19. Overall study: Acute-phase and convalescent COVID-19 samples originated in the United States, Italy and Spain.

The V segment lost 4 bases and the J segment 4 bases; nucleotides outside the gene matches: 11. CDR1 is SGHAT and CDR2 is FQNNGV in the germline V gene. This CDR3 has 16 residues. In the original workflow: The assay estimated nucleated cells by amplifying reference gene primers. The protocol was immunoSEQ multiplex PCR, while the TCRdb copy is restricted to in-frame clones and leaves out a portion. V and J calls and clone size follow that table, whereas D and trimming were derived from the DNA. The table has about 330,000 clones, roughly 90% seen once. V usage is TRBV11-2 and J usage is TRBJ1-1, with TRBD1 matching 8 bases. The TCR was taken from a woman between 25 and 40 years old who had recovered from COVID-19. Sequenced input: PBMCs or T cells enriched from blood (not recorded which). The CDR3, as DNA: TGTGCCAGCAGCTCCGTCAGGGACAGGACTTCCACTGAAGCTTTCTTT. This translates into CASSSVRDRTSTEAFF. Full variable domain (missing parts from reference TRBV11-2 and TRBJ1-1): EAGVAQSPRYKIIEKRQSVAFWCNPISGHATLYWYQQILGQGPKLLIQFQNNGVVDDSQLPKDRFSAERLKGVDSTLKIQPAKLEDSAVYLCASSSVRDRTSTEAFFGQGTRLTVV.